This passage covers 22 T cell receptor beta chains from one sample sequenced in a study of blood T cells in healthy people across ages. A sample-barcoded 5' primer and a J-beta primer mix were used in a second PCR of about 7 to 12 cycles. One entry per CDR3 protein results from TCRdb running MiXCR on the 5' RACE reads. The sample shows 1,300,000 or so distinct CDR3 sequences, 45% to 70% of them seen only once. Sequencing input: blood. Every receptor here comes from a man aged 18 to 30 in good health.

The V gene is TRBV10-3, the J gene TRBJ2-7, with D perhaps matching TRBD1 (5 bases). The CDR3 is 14 amino acids. Trimming pared 3 bases from V and 4 bases from J, leaving 13 bases between. In germline, CDR1 is ENHRY, CDR2 SYGVKD. This CDR3 is CAISDHLDTYEQYF. The DNA for the CDR3 is TGTGCCATCAGTGATCACCTGGACACATACGAGCAGTACTTC.

The table lists this clonotype with a few counts. This chain joins TRBV29-1 and TRBJ2-1, with D possibly matching TRBD2 (6 bases). Trimming left V 3 bases short and J 8 bases short, with 14 bases between. Looked up from germline, CDR1 is SQVTM and CDR2 is ANQGSEA. The CDR3 is 13 amino acids. This CDR3 reads CSVETGEYDEQFF. The CDR3 coding sequence is TGCAGCGTTGAGACGGGAGAGTATGATGAGCAGTTCTTC.

The V call is TRBV20-1, the J call TRBJ1-2, with 7 bases matching TRBD1. V lost 5 bases and J lost 0; bases outside the gene matches: 12. This CDR3 comprises 16 residues. Germline lookup yields CDR1 DFQATT and CDR2 SNEGSKA (reference sequence). CDR3 bases: TGCAGTGCTGACATCCGGGACAGAGTTGCTAACTATGGCTACACCTTC. Its protein is CSADIRDRVANYGYTF.

This chain connects TRBV4-2 to TRBJ2-7; D is perhaps TRBD2 (5 bases). CDR1 is LGHNA, CDR2 YNFKEQ, per germline. This CDR3 has 16 residues. Trimming stripped 0 bases from V and 2 bases from J, with 14 bases between. The CDR3 region has the DNA TGTGCCAGCAGCCAAGACAGTCTAGCAACCACCTACGAGCAGTACTTC. This sequence encodes CASSQDSLATTYEQYF.

In this sample, this clonotype turned up a few times. V usage is TRBV9 and J usage is TRBJ2-1; 7 nucleotides align to TRBD1. This CDR3 has 12 amino acids. Looked up from germline, CDR1 is SGDLS and CDR2 is YYNGEE. Germline trimming cut 3 bases from V and 8 bases from J; bases unmatched to any gene: 2. Here the CDR3 reads CASSGQGDEQFF. The DNA of the CDR3 is TGTGCCAGCAGCGGACAGGGCGATGAGCAGTTCTTC.

A few counts support this clonotype. This chain links TRBV9 with TRBJ2-1; 7 nucleotides align to TRBD2. This CDR3 spans 17 amino acids. The junction had 13 bases not matched to a gene; V was cut back by 2 bases and J by 5 bases. The germline CDR1 and CDR2 sequences are SGDLS and YYNGEE. CDR3 DNA: TGTGCCAGCAGCGTCGTTGGTATAGGGCTAGCGGACAATGAGCAGTTCTTC. Translating it yields CASSVVGIGLADNEQFF.

The chain links TRBV12-3 or TRBV12-4 to TRBJ1-4; possibly TRBD1 for D (6 bases). The V gene lost 7 bases and the J gene lost 8 bases, with 17 bases spanning the gap. The CDR3 has 14 residues. CDR3 bases: TGTGCCAGCACCGTAGGGGGGGGTGGGGAAAAACTGTTTTTT. Amino acid sequence: CASTVGGGGEKLFF.

The J gene is TRBJ2-1, the V gene TRBV6-2 or TRBV6-3; the D call may be TRBD1 or TRBD2 (5 bases each). CDR1 and CDR2 from the germline V gene are MNHEY and SVGEGT. V was shortened by 7 bases and J by 5 bases, with 15 bases between the two germline ends. The CDR3 runs to 14 residues. The CDR3 loop is CASTPPGTNNEQFF. The CDR3, as DNA: TGTGCCAGCACTCCACCGGGGACGAACAATGAGCAGTTCTTC.

This clonotype was seen a few times. The V gene is TRBV20-1, the J gene TRBJ2-7; 8 bases line up with TRBD2. Germline values: CDR1 DFQATT, CDR2 SNEGSKA (reference sequence). The CDR3 has 15 residues. Trimming removed 5 bases from V and 3 bases from J; junction bases left unmatched: 12. The CDR3: CSAPGDGLADYEQYF. In DNA form, the CDR3 reads TGCAGTGCTCCGGGGGACGGACTAGCTGACTACGAGCAGTACTTC.

This clonotype was detected once. The chain is built from TRBV13 and TRBJ2-4; 14 bases map to TRBD2. Germline V CDR1 and CDR2: PRHDT, FYEKMQ (reference sequence). The CDR3 length is 15 residues. V was pared by 5 bases and J by 9 bases, with 6 bases of the junction left unmatched. The CDR3 reads CASSRGLAGGSIQYF. As DNA, the CDR3 is TGTGCCAGCAGCCGCGGACTAGCGGGGGGCTCCATTCAGTACTTC.

This chain uses TRBV7-9 with TRBJ2-5, with D uncertain. Trimming removed 3 bases at V and 3 bases at J, with 14 bases between. Germline CDR1 is SEHNR and CDR2 is FQNEAQ (reference sequence). The CDR3 is made up of 15 amino acids. CDR3 bases: TGTGCCAGCAGCTTCGGCCCTAAATTGAAAGAGACCCAGTACTTC. Translated: CASSFGPKLKETQYF.

This clonotype was detected only once. The V call is TRBV7-9, the J call TRBJ1-5; D perhaps matches TRBD1 (6 bases). The CDR3 covers 16 residues. Germline CDR1 SEHNR, CDR2 FQNEAQ (reference sequence). The ends were cut back, 3 bases at V and 4 bases at J, with 16 bases in the middle. CDR3 nucleotide sequence: TGTGCCAGCAGCTTGGGGTTACAGGGCCGAAATCAGCCCCAGCATTTT. The encoded protein is CASSLGLQGRNQPQHF.

The genes are TRBV5-1 and TRBJ2-7, with D perhaps TRBD1 (5 bases). Per germline, CDR1 SGHRS and CDR2 YFSETQ. V was cut by 1 base and J by 4 bases, with 21 bases left in between. This CDR3 spans 17 amino acids. The CDR3 loop reads CASSLRSWGSEPYEQYF. The DNA for the CDR3 is TGCGCCAGCAGCTTGCGTTCGTGGGGCTCAGAACCATACGAGCAGTACTTC.

The chain uses TRBV20-1 and TRBJ2-5, with TRBD1 identical over 7 bases. In germline, CDR1 is DFQATT, CDR2 SNEGSKA (reference sequence). This CDR3 is built from 13 residues. The junction had 5 bases not matched to a gene; V was cut back by 5 bases and J by 2 bases. CDR3 sequence: CSAPGTEQETQYF. As DNA, the CDR3 is TGCAGTGCTCCAGGGACAGAGCAAGAGACCCAGTACTTC.

The chain joins TRBV3-1 to TRBJ1-2; D is ambiguous. The V gene's germline CDR1 is LGHDT and CDR2 YNNKEL (reference sequence). The V end lost 4 bases, the J end lost 1 base, and 10 bases lay between the germline ends. The CDR3 sequence is 14 residues long. The CDR3: CASSRLGDNYGYTF. CDR3 nucleotides: TGTGCCAGCAGCCGATTGGGAGATAACTATGGCTACACCTTC.

V gene TRBV7-9 combines with J gene TRBJ2-5; D is uncertain. Germline CDR1 is SEHNR and CDR2 is FQNEAQ (reference sequence). Trimming pared 3 bases from V and 1 base from J, leaving 15 bases between. There are 16 residues in the CDR3. The chain's CDR3 is CASSFHGNEFQETQYF. The CDR3 region has the DNA TGTGCCAGCAGCTTCCATGGAAACGAGTTCCAAGAGACCCAGTACTTC.

This clonotype appeared a few times. The chain recombines TRBV25-1 with TRBJ2-7; D unresolved. The germline V gene encodes CDR1 MGHDK and CDR2 SYGVNS. Between the trimmed V and J ends, which lost 6 bases and 3 bases, there was a span of 12 bases. CDR3 length: 13 residues. The CDR3 DNA sequence: TGTGCCAGCAGCCGATCTTCGGGCTACGAGCAGTACTTC. This translates into CASSRSSGYEQYF.

The chain combines TRBV6-6 with TRBJ1-1; 7 nucleotides agree with TRBD1. The CDR3 covers 13 residues. The V and J ends lost 6 bases and 8 bases, in that order; junction bases with no gene match: 9. CDR1 is MNHNY, CDR2 SVGAGI, per germline (reference sequence). CDR3 in DNA: TGTGCCAGCAGGCCGTTCAGGGGGGTAGAAGCTTTCTTT. Amino acid sequence: CASRPFRGVEAFF.

This clonotype was seen once. This chain connects TRBV5-4 to TRBJ2-1; D is unclear. V lost 0 bases and J 8 bases, leaving 9 bases between the germline ends. The CDR3 runs 13 residues. The V gene's germline CDR1 is SGHNT and CDR2 YYREEE (reference sequence). CDR3 in DNA: TGTGCCAGCAGCTTGGGTAGTACGGATGAGCAGTTCTTC. Residues: CASSLGSTDEQFF.

This clonotype was observed a handful of times. This rearrangement joins TRBV10-3 to TRBJ2-4; D possibly corresponds to TRBD1 (6 bases). The DNA matches TRBJ2-7 better at its end, which makes the J call doubtful. The CDR3 has 15 residues. CDR1 and CDR2 from the germline V gene are ENHRY and SYGVKD. CDR3 sequence (DNA): TGTGCCATCAGTGCTTCACAGGGCGGAGGTTACGAGCAGTACTTC. Amino acids: CAISASQGGGYEQYF.

This clonotype was seen only a few times. This rearrangement joins TRBV27 to TRBJ2-1; no firm D call. The CDR3 contains 15 residues. Between the trimmed V and J ends, which lost 4 bases and 0 bases, there was a span of 10 bases. Germline V gene data show CDR1 as MNHEY and CDR2 as SMNVEV (reference sequence). CDR3: CASSSTPSSYNEQFF. The CDR3 nucleotides are TGTGCCAGCAGTTCTACTCCTAGCTCCTACAATGAGCAGTTCTTC.

V is TRBV20-1 and J is TRBJ2-7, with 7 bases identical to TRBD2. In germline, CDR1 is DFQATT, CDR2 SNEGSKA (reference sequence). CDR3 size: 13 residues. J gave up 3 bases and V 6 bases, and 8 bases lay outside the gene matches. The DNA of the CDR3 is TGCAGTGCCCGTGGCGGGAGCGTCTACGAGCAGTACTTC. This translates into CSARGGSVYEQYF.